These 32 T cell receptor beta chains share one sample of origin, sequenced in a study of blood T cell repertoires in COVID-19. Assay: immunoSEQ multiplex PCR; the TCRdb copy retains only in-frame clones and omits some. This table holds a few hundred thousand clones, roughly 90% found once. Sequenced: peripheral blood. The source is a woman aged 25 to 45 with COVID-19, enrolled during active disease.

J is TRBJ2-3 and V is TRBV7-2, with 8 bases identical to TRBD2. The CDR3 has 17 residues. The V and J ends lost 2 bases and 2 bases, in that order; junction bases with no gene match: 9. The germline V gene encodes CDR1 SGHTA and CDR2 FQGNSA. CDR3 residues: CASSLSTFGRATDTQYF. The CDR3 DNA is TGTGCCAGCAGCTTATCTACCTTCGGGAGGGCCACAGATACGCAGTATTTT.

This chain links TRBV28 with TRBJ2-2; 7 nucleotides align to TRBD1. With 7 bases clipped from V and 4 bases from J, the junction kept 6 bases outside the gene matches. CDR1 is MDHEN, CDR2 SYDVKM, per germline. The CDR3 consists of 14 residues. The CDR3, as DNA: TGTGCCAGCACTCGGGACAGAAGCACCGGGGAGCTGTTTTTT. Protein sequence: CASTRDRSTGELFF.

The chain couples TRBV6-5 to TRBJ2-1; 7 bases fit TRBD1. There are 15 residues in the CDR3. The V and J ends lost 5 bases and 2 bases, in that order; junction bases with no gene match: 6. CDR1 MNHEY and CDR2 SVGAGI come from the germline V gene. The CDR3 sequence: CASSNLGQAYNEQFF. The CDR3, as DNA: TGTGCCAGCAGTAACTTAGGACAGGCCTACAATGAGCAGTTCTTC.

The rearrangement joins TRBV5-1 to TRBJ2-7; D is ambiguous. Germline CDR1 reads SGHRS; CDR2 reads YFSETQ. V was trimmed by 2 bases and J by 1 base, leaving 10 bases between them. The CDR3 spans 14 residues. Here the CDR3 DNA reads TGCGCCAGCAGCTTTGAGGAAGTTTCCTACGAGCAGTACTTC. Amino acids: CASSFEEVSYEQYF.

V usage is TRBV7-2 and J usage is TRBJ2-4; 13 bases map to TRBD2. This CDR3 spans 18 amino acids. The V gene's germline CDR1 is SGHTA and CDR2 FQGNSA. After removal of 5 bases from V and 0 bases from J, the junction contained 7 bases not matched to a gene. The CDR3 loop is CASSPGTSGTLAKNIQYF. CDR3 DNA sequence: TGTGCCAGCAGCCCCGGGACTAGCGGGACCCTAGCCAAAAACATTCAGTACTTC.

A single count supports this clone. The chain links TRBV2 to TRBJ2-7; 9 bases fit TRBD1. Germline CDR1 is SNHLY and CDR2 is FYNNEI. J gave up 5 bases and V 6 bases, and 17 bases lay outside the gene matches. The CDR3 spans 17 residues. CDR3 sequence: CASSGDRGVAEFHEQYF. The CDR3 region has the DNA TGTGCCAGCAGCGGAGACAGGGGGGTGGCGGAATTCCACGAGCAGTACTTC.

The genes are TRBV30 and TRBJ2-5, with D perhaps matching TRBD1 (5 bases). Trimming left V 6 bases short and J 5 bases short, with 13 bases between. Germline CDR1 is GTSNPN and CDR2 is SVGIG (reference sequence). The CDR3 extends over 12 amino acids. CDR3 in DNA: TGTGCCTGCACGCAGGGAAGGGAGACCCAGTACTTC. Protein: CACTQGRETQYF.

Here the CDR3 DNA reads TGCGCCAGCAGCCAAACTCGGATCCTAGCGGGAGATGGGGCCGGGGAGCTGTTTTTT. This encodes CASSQTRILAGDGAGELFF. J is TRBJ2-2 and V is TRBV4-1, with 10 nucleotides matching TRBD2. V lost 2 bases to trimming and J lost 6 bases; unmatched junction nucleotides: 15. The CDR3 sequence is 19 residues long. Looked up from germline, CDR1 is MGHRA and CDR2 is YSYEKL.

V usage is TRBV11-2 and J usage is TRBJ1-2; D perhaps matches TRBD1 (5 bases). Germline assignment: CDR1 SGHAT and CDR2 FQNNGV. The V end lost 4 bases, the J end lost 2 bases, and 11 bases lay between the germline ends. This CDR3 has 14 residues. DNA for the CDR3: TGTGCCAGCAGCTCAGTGGCAGGGAACTATGGCTACACCTTC. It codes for CASSSVAGNYGYTF. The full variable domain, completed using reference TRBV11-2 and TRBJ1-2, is EAGVAQSPRYKIIEKRQSVAFWCNPISGHATLYWYQQILGQGPKLLIQFQNNGVVDDSQLPKDRFSAERLKGVDSTLKIQPAKLEDSAVYLCASSSVAGNYGYTFGSGTRLTVV.

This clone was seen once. The CDR3 loop is CASSQGVGERETQYF. The CDR3 DNA follows: TGTGCCAGCAGCCAAGGGGTGGGAGAACGAGAGACCCAGTACTTC. The V call is TRBV4-2, the J call TRBJ2-5; a possible D gene is TRBD2 (5 bases). The CDR3 sequence is 15 residues long. Germline V gene lookup returns CDR1 LGHNA and CDR2 YNFKEQ. The V end lost 1 base, the J end lost 4 bases, and 13 bases lay between the germline ends.

The CDR3 nucleotides are TGCGCCAGCAGCACGGGACAGGGGGCGGTCACTGAAGCTTTCTTT. The encoded protein is CASSTGQGAVTEAFF. The V and J genes are TRBV5-1 and TRBJ1-1; 12 bases align to TRBD1. The J segment lost 4 bases and the V segment lost 4 bases, leaving 5 bases of the junction unmatched. CDR1 is SGHRS and CDR2 is YFSETQ in the germline V gene. There are 15 residues in the CDR3.

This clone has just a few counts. The CDR3 loop is CASSLVPGQRNQPQHF. Written as DNA, the CDR3 is TGTGCCAGCAGCTTGGTCCCGGGACAGCGCAATCAGCCCCAGCATTTT. This chain uses TRBV5-5 with TRBJ1-5; 7 bases match TRBD1. The length of the CDR3 is 16 residues. V gave up 0 bases and J gave up 2 bases; unmatched junction bases: 5. Per germline, CDR1 SGHKS and CDR2 YYEKEE (reference sequence).

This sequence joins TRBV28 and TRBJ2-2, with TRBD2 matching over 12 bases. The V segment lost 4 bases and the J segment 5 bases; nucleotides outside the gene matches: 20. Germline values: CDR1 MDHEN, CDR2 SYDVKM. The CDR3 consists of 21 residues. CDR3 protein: CASSSLEGFSLAGGLTGELFF. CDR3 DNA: TGTGCCAGCAGTTCCCTGGAGGGATTCTCACTAGCGGGAGGTCTAACCGGGGAGCTGTTTTTT. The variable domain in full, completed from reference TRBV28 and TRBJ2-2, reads DVKVTQSSRYLVKRTGEKVFLECVQDMDHENMFWYRQDPGLGLRLIYFSYDVKMKEKGDIPEGYSVSREKKERFSLILESASTNQTSMYLCASSSLEGFSLAGGLTGELFFGEGSRLTVL.

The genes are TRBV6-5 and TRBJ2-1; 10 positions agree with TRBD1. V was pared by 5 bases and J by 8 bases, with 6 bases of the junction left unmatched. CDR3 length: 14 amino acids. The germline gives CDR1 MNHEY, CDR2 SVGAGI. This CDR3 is CASSMRDRGDEQFF. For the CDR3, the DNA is TGTGCCAGCAGTATGCGGGACAGGGGCGATGAGCAGTTCTTC.

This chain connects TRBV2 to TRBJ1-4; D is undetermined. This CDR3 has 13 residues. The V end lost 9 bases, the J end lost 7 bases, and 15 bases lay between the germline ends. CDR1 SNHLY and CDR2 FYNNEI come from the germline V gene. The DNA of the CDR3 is TGTGCCAGAAAGGGAAACGGAGGTGAAAAACTGTTTTTT. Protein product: CARKGNGGEKLFF.

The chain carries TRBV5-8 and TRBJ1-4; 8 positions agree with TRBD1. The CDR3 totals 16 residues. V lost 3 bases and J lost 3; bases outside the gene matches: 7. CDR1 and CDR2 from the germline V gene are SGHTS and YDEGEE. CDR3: CASSSRQGRANEKLFF. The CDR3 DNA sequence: TGTGCCAGCAGCTCAAGACAGGGGCGGGCTAATGAAAAACTGTTTTTT.

CDR3 coding DNA: TGCGCCAGCAGCCCACCTCCTGGGGGCGATTTAACCTCCTACGAGCAGTACTTC. The encoded protein is CASSPPPGGDLTSYEQYF. The rearrangement uses TRBV4-1 and TRBJ2-7, with a possible D match to TRBD1 (6 bases). Germline-derived CDR1 and CDR2 are MGHRA and YSYEKL. V lost 4 bases to trimming and J lost 0 bases, with 22 bases between them. This CDR3 is 18 amino acids long.

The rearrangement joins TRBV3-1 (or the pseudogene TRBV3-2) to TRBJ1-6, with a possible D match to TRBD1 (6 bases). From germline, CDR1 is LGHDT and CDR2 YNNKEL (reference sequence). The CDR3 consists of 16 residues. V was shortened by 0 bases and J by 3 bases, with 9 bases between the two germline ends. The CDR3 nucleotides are TGTGCCAGCAGCCAAGACTGGACAGACTATAATTCACCCCTCCACTTT. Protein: CASSQDWTDYNSPLHF.

The CDR3 sequence: CASRDTAGSGQPQHF. Written as DNA, the CDR3 is TGTGCCAGTAGGGATACCGCAGGTTCAGGTCAGCCCCAGCATTTT. The chain employs TRBV19 and TRBJ1-5; D unclear. The CDR3 totals 15 residues. The V gene's germline CDR1 is LNHDA and CDR2 SQIVND (reference sequence). V lost 6 bases and J lost 6, with 18 bases in between.

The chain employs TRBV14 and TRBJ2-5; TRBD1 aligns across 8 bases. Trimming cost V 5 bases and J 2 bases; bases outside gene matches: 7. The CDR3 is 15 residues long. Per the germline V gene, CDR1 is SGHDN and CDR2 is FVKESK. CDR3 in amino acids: CASSAGQEIQETQYF. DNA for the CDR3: TGTGCCAGCAGCGCGGGACAGGAGATTCAAGAGACCCAGTACTTC.

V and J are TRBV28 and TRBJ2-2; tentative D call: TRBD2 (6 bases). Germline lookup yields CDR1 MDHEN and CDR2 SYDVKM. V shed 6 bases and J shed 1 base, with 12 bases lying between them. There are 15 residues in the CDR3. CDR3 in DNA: TGTGCCAGCAGCACTTGGAGGGAGAACACCGGGGAGCTGTTTTTT. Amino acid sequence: CASSTWRENTGELFF.

CDR3 bases: TGTGCCAGTAGTGCCTCCGGGACAGGGAACCAGCCCCAGCATTTT. Its protein product is CASSASGTGNQPQHF. The chain couples TRBV19 to TRBJ1-5; 9 nucleotides align to TRBD1. CDR3 size: 15 residues. CDR1 is LNHDA, CDR2 SQIVND, per germline (reference sequence). V lost 5 bases, J lost 7 bases, and 9 bases stayed unmatched.

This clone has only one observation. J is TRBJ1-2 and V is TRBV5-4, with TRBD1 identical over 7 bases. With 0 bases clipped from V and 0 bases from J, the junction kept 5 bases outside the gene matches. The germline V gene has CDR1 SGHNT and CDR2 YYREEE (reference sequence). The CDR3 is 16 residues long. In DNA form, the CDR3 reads TGTGCCAGCAGCTTGGACCGGGGGACAGCTAACTATGGCTACACCTTC. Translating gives CASSLDRGTANYGYTF.

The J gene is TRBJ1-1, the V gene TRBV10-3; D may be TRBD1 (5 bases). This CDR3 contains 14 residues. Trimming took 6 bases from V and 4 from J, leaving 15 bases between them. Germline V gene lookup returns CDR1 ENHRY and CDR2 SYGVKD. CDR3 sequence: CAIRGQMSGTEAFF. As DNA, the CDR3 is TGTGCCATCAGGGGGCAGATGTCGGGCACTGAAGCTTTCTTT.

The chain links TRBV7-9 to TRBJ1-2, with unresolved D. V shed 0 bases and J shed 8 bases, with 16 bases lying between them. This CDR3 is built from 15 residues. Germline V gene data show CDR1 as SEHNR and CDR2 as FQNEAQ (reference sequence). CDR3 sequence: CASSLALGPRRGYTF. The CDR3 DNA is TGTGCCAGCAGCTTAGCGCTTGGACCTAGGAGGGGCTACACCTTC.

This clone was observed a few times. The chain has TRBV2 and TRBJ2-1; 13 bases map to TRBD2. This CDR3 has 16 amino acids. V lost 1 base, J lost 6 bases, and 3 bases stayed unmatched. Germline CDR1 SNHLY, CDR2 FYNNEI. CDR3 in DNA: TGTGCCAGCAGTGAAGGAGGACTAGCGGGAGCCAATGAGCAGTTCTTC. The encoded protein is CASSEGGLAGANEQFF.

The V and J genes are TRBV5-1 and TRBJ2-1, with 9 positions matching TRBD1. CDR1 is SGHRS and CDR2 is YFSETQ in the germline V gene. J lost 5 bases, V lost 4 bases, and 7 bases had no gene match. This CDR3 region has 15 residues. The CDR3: CASSTGQGGHNEQFF. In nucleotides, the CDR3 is TGCGCCAGCAGCACGGGACAGGGTGGCCACAATGAGCAGTTCTTC.

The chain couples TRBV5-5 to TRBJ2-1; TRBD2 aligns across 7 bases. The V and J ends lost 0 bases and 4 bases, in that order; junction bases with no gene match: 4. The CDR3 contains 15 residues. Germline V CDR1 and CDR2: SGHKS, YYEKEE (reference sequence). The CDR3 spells CASSLGSGQYNEQFF. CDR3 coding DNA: TGTGCCAGCAGCTTGGGTAGCGGGCAATACAATGAGCAGTTCTTC.

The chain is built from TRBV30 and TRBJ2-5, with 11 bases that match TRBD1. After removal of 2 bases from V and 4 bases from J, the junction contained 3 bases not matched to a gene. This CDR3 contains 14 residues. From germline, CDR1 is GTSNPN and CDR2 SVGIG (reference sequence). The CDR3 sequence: CAWSKGQGVETQYF. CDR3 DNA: TGTGCCTGGAGTAAGGGACAGGGGGTAGAGACCCAGTACTTC.

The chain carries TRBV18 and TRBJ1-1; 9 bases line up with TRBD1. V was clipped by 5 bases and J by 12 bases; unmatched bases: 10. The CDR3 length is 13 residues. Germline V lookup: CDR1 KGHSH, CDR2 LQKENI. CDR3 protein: CASSVNRGPRTFF. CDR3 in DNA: TGTGCCAGCTCAGTTAACAGGGGGCCTAGGACTTTCTTT.

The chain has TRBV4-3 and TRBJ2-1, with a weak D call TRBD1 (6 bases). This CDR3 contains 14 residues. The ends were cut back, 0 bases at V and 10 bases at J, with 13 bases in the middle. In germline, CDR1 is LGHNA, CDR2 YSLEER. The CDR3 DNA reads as TGCGCCAGCAGCCAAGATGGGTACAGGGAGGAGCAGTTCTTC. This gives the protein CASSQDGYREEQFF.

The CDR3 DNA reads as TGTGCCAGCAAGGCGGGGGTTGGCACAGATACGCAGTATTTT. Translating it yields CASKAGVGTDTQYF. The chain joins TRBV6-4 to TRBJ2-3; 7 bases map to TRBD2. V lost 7 bases, J lost 1 base, and 5 bases stayed unmatched. CDR3 size: 14 residues. In germline, CDR1 is MRHNA, CDR2 SNTAGT.